These 30 T cell receptor beta chains came from one sample sequenced in a study of blood T cell repertoires in COVID-19. The method was immunoSEQ multiplex PCR; TCRdb's version includes in-frame clones alone and lacks a portion of them. The sample shows 70,000 to 90,000 clones, 86% of them seen only once. Sequencing was carried out using peripheral blood. All receptors come from a man aged 55 to 70 with acute or convalescent COVID-19.

The chain is built from TRBV6-5 and TRBJ1-2, with D hard to call. The V end lost 6 bases, the J end lost 2 bases, and 10 bases lay between the germline ends. The length of the CDR3 is 13 residues. Germline V gene lookup returns CDR1 MNHEY and CDR2 SVGAGI. CDR3: CASSPVVNYGYTF. As DNA, the CDR3 is TGTGCCAGCAGCCCGGTTGTGAACTATGGCTACACCTTC.

The CDR3 spells CASSRRDTGNTIYF. The CDR3 region has the DNA TGTGCCAGCAGCCGACGGGATACGGGAAACACCATATATTTT. This sequence joins TRBV7-6 and TRBJ1-3; no definite D call. V was shortened by 5 bases and J by 4 bases, with 12 bases between the two germline ends. CDR1 and CDR2 from the germline V gene are SGHVS and FNYEAQ. The CDR3 contains 14 residues.

The gene calls are TRBV9 and TRBJ2-6, with 9 bases aligning to TRBD2. Trimming took 0 bases from V and 4 from J; bases not matched to a gene: 11. The CDR3 totals 19 residues. Germline assignment: CDR1 SGDLS and CDR2 YYNGEE. CDR3 amino acids: CASSVAPKAGGSGANVLTF. Written as DNA, the CDR3 is TGTGCCAGCAGCGTAGCTCCCAAAGCGGGAGGTTCCGGGGCCAACGTCCTGACTTTC.

This clone has just a few counts. The chain uses TRBV7-2 and TRBJ1-6; 9 bases are a match to TRBD1. This CDR3 is 15 amino acids long. The trim removed 4 bases at V and 5 bases at J, leaving 3 bases unmatched. In germline, CDR1 is SGHTA, CDR2 FQGNSA. CDR3 bases: TGTGCCAGCAGCTCGGACAGGGGTGATAATTCACCCCTCCACTTT. Its translation: CASSSDRGDNSPLHF.

The gene calls are TRBV27 and TRBJ2-2; D is ambiguous. The germline CDR1 and CDR2 sequences are MNHEY and SMNVEV (reference sequence). Trimming pared 6 bases from V and 5 bases from J, leaving 10 bases between. This CDR3 region has 13 residues. The CDR3 loop reads CASRTTVTGELFF. CDR3 DNA: TGTGCCAGCAGAACAACAGTTACCGGGGAGCTGTTTTTT.

Only one count was recorded for this clone. The rearrangement links TRBV11-3 to TRBJ2-3, with TRBD2 matching 13 bases. The germline CDR1 and CDR2 sequences are SGHNT and YENEEA. This CDR3 region has 17 residues. The ends lost 5 bases at V and 5 bases at J; junction bases unmatched: 10. This chain's CDR3 is CASSQRLAGGLVDTQYF. The CDR3 bases are TGTGCCAGCAGCCAACGACTAGCGGGGGGTCTGGTAGATACGCAGTATTTT.

The CDR3: CASSPGQNLDGYTF. The CDR3 region has the DNA TGTGCCAGCAGCCCAGGACAGAATCTCGATGGCTACACCTTC. V is TRBV11-2 and J is TRBJ1-2; perhaps TRBD1 as D (6 bases). Per the germline V gene, CDR1 is SGHAT and CDR2 is FQNNGV. V lost 5 bases and J 6 bases, leaving 16 bases between the germline ends. This CDR3 has 14 amino acids.

In nucleotides, the CDR3 is TGTGCCAGCAGCCCTGGGACAGGGTTTGGGTTTGGAAACACCATATATTTT. Amino acid sequence: CASSPGTGFGFGNTIYF. V gene TRBV7-9 combines with J gene TRBJ1-3; 9 bases fit TRBD1. This CDR3 region has 17 residues. The ends lost 5 bases at V and 3 bases at J; junction bases unmatched: 11. The germline CDR1 and CDR2 sequences are SEHNR and FQNEAQ (reference sequence). Combining the CDR3 with reference TRBV7-9 and TRBJ1-3 gives the whole variable domain DTGVSQNPRHKITKRGQNVTFRCDPISEHNRLYWYRQTLGQGPEFLTYFQNEAQLEKSRLLSDRFSAERPKGSFSTLEIQRTEQGDSAMYLCASSPGTGFGFGNTIYFGEGSWLTVV.

The V gene is TRBV5-1, the J gene TRBJ2-3, with D perhaps TRBD2 (6 bases). The V end lost 4 bases, the J end lost 2 bases, and 17 bases lay between the germline ends. CDR1 and CDR2 (germline): SGHRS, YFSETQ. CDR3 size: 16 residues. The CDR3 sequence is CASSVRLVSITDTQYF. The CDR3 bases are TGCGCCAGCAGCGTAAGACTAGTCTCGATCACAGATACGCAGTATTTT.

J is TRBJ2-1 and V is TRBV6-6; 11 nucleotides line up with TRBD2. V was clipped by 6 bases and J by 4 bases; unmatched bases: 8. Germline loops: CDR1 MNHNY, CDR2 SVGAGI (reference sequence). The CDR3 covers 16 residues. CDR3 loop: CASSYTTSGEYNEQFF. The CDR3 DNA is TGTGCCAGCAGCTACACGACTAGCGGGGAATACAATGAGCAGTTCTTC.

The rearrangement joins TRBV30 to TRBJ1-6; D is unclear. Trimming took 1 base from V and 7 from J, leaving 11 bases between them. CDR3 length: 14 amino acids. CDR1 is GTSNPN, CDR2 SVGIG, per germline (reference sequence). The CDR3 DNA reads TGTGCCTGGAGTGCCAGAGGGAACAATTCACCCCTCCACTTT. Protein product: CAWSARGNNSPLHF.

The chain combines TRBV12-3 or TRBV12-4 with TRBJ1-5; D remains unclear. This CDR3 spans 13 amino acids. V dropped 3 bases and J dropped 6 bases, with 9 bases sitting between them. The CDR3 loop is CASSFAQSQPQHF. CDR3 bases: TGTGCCAGCAGTTTTGCGCAAAGTCAGCCCCAGCATTTT.

For the CDR3, the DNA is TGTGCCAGCAGCTTAATGGCTAGCGGGGCGAAATCCTACGAGCAGTACTTC. It translates to CASSLMASGAKSYEQYF. The chain has TRBV7-8 and TRBJ2-7; 9 nucleotides agree with TRBD2. V shed 2 bases, J shed 1 base, and the junction held 9 bases outside the gene matches. The V gene's germline CDR1 is SGHVS and CDR2 FQNEAQ. The CDR3 consists of 17 residues.

The genes are TRBV4-3 and TRBJ1-5, with D hard to call. CDR1 is LGHNA, CDR2 YSLEER, per germline. This CDR3 is built from 13 residues. Trimming removed 0 bases at V and 7 bases at J, with 7 bases between. The CDR3 DNA sequence: TGCGCCAGCAGCCAAGATCCGGGACAGCCCCAGCATTTT. It is translated as CASSQDPGQPQHF.

The V and J genes are TRBV6-6 and TRBJ1-2; the match to TRBD1 covers 8 bases. V lost 6 bases, J lost 6 bases, and 9 bases stayed unmatched. This CDR3 is 14 amino acids long. Germline lookup yields CDR1 MNHNY and CDR2 SVGAGI (reference sequence). The CDR3 DNA follows: TGTGCCAGCAGACCAGGGGGCGATCTTAATGGCTACACCTTC. Residues: CASRPGGDLNGYTF.

This chain joins TRBV5-1 and TRBJ2-3; D is possibly TRBD1 (6 bases). There are 11 residues in the CDR3. Per the germline V gene, CDR1 is SGHRS and CDR2 is YFSETQ. Trimming took 5 bases from V and 6 from J, leaving 7 bases between them. The CDR3, as DNA: TGCGCCAGCAGGCAGGGGGATACGCAGTATTTT. This encodes CASRQGDTQYF. Combining the CDR3 with reference TRBV5-1 and TRBJ2-3 gives the whole variable domain KAGVTQTPRYLIKTRGQQVTLSCSPISGHRSVSWYQQTPGQGLQFLFEYFSETQRNKGNFPGRFSGRQFSNSRSEMNVSTLELGDSALYLCASRQGDTQYFGPGTRLTVL.

This chain uses TRBV7-8 with TRBJ2-2; 11 bases are a match to TRBD2. This CDR3 contains 18 residues. Germline V gene sequence: CDR1 SGHVS, CDR2 FQNEAQ. Unmatched junction bases numbered 11, after V lost 5 bases and J lost 3 bases. Here the CDR3 DNA reads TGTGCCAGCAGCCCCGGGGTAGCGGGGGGGCTTGACACCGGGGAGCTGTTTTTT. Protein: CASSPGVAGGLDTGELFF.

V usage is TRBV3-1 (or the pseudogene TRBV3-2) and J usage is TRBJ1-1; no definite D call. Between the trimmed V and J ends, which lost 0 bases and 6 bases, there was a span of 8 bases. CDR3 length equals 13 residues. Germline V gives CDR1 LGHDT, CDR2 YNNKEL (reference sequence). The CDR3 bases are TGTGCCAGCAGCCAAGAGGTAGTCGCTGAAGCTTTCTTT. It is translated as CASSQEVVAEAFF.

This clone was counted once. The CDR3 coding sequence is TGTGCCAGTAGTATTACAATAGCGGGGGGGTCAGATACGCAGTATTTT. It codes for CASSITIAGGSDTQYF. The chain has TRBV19 and TRBJ2-3; 11 nucleotides align to TRBD2. This CDR3 is 16 amino acids long. Trimming took 3 bases from V and 4 from J; bases not matched to a gene: 6. CDR1 and CDR2 from the germline V gene are LNHDA and SQIVND (reference sequence). The whole variable domain, remainder taken from reference TRBV19 and TRBJ2-3, is DGGITQSPKYLFRKEGQNVTLSCEQNLNHDAMYWYRQDPGQGLRLIYYSQIVNDFQKGDIAEGYSVSREKKESFPLTVTSAQKNPTAFYLCASSITIAGGSDTQYFGPGTRLTVL.

This chain connects TRBV28 to TRBJ1-2; TRBD1 matches at 8 bases. Germline CDR1 reads MDHEN; CDR2 reads SYDVKM. Trimming cost V 7 bases and J 3 bases; bases outside gene matches: 16. CDR3 size: 17 residues. The CDR3 coding sequence is TGTGCCAGCATGGCGGTATCAGGACAGGGTGGGTACTATGGCTACACCTTC. Translated: CASMAVSGQGGYYGYTF.

CDR3 loop: CASSPETGRPQHF. As DNA, the CDR3 is TGCGCCAGCAGCCCCGAGACAGGGCGGCCCCAGCATTTT. The chain joins TRBV4-3 to TRBJ1-5; TRBD1 agrees at 7 bases. Germline V gives CDR1 LGHNA, CDR2 YSLEER. The length of the CDR3 is 13 residues. J lost 9 bases, V lost 4 bases, and 6 bases had no gene match.

The chain links TRBV23-1 to TRBJ1-5, with D tentatively TRBD1 (5 bases). TRBV23-1 has ORF status, its function being uncertain. Trimming cost V 4 bases and J 7 bases, with 29 bases left between them. This CDR3 comprises 19 residues. The CDR3 loop is CASSPRYWGEAQCRQPQHF. CDR3 nucleotide sequence: TGCGCCAGCAGTCCAAGGTATTGGGGGGAAGCGCAGTGTCGGCAGCCCCAGCATTTT.

The gene calls are TRBV2 and TRBJ2-1; weak D call: TRBD2 (5 bases). The germline gives CDR1 SNHLY, CDR2 FYNNEI. The V gene lost 4 bases and the J gene lost 0 bases, with 13 bases spanning the gap. This CDR3 has 16 amino acids. The CDR3 protein is CASSGRTPGSYNEQFF. DNA of the CDR3: TGTGCCAGCAGTGGGAGGACTCCCGGCTCCTACAATGAGCAGTTCTTC.

The V gene is TRBV5-6, the J gene TRBJ1-2; TRBD1 matches at 9 bases. Germline values: CDR1 SGHDT, CDR2 YYEEEE. CDR3 size: 15 residues. The trim removed 4 bases at V and 2 bases at J, leaving 6 bases unmatched. Here the CDR3 DNA reads TGTGCCAGCAGCCTAGGGACAGGGAGGAACTATGGCTACACCTTC. Its protein product is CASSLGTGRNYGYTF.

In this sample, this clone turned up once. The chain has TRBV14 and TRBJ1-2; a possible D gene is TRBD1 (6 bases). This CDR3 spans 16 amino acids. The germline V gene has CDR1 SGHDN and CDR2 FVKESK. V was pared by 1 base and J by 0 bases, with 12 bases between. In DNA, the CDR3 is TGTGCCAGCAGCCAAGTAAGGACAGACCCTAACTATGGCTACACCTTC. This codes for CASSQVRTDPNYGYTF.

The J gene is TRBJ1-2, the V gene TRBV6-5; a weak D match, TRBD1 (6 bases). This CDR3 has 14 amino acids. The germline V gene has CDR1 MNHEY and CDR2 SVGAGI. Between the trimmed V and J ends, which lost 2 bases and 4 bases, there was a span of 11 bases. CDR3 residues: CASSYLDRSYGYTF. For the CDR3, the DNA is TGTGCCAGCAGTTACCTTGACAGGTCCTATGGCTACACCTTC.

The gene calls are TRBV5-8 and TRBJ1-2; no definite D call. There are 13 residues in the CDR3. V lost 6 bases to trimming and J lost 7 bases, with 16 bases between them. Germline V gene sequence: CDR1 SGHTS, CDR2 YDEGEE. The CDR3 DNA reads TGTGCCAGCAACGATCTACGGGAGTCTGGCTACACCTTC. Amino acid sequence: CASNDLRESGYTF.

A word on this clone: In the same sample, other DNA sequences code for this CDR3. The V call is TRBV3-1 (or the pseudogene TRBV3-2), the J call TRBJ2-3; a weak D match, TRBD1 (8 bases). Germline CDR1 is LGHDT and CDR2 is YNNKEL (reference sequence). The V end was cut by 2 bases, the J end by 1 base, with 10 bases between. The CDR3 is made up of 15 amino acids. The DNA for the CDR3 is TGTGCCAGCAGCCAAACAGGGGGGGGCACAGATACGCAGTATTTT. The encoded protein is CASSQTGGGTDTQYF.

This clone was found a few times. The chain recombines TRBV11-2 with TRBJ1-1; 9 bases map to TRBD1. Looked up from germline, CDR1 is SGHAT and CDR2 is FQNNGV. The CDR3 is made up of 15 amino acids. V trimming: 6 bases; J trimming: 5 bases; junction bases outside the gene matches: 10. For the CDR3, the DNA is TGTGCCAGCAGAGACCTAGGACAGGGGAATACTGAAGCTTTCTTT. Translating it yields CASRDLGQGNTEAFF.

The rearrangement links TRBV25-1 to TRBJ1-3, with a possible D match to TRBD1 (6 bases). Germline assignment: CDR1 MGHDK and CDR2 SYGVNS. This CDR3 region has 14 residues. Trimming pared 6 bases from V and 0 bases from J, leaving 9 bases between. The CDR3 region is CASRDRASGNTIYF. In DNA form, the CDR3 reads TGTGCCAGCAGGGACAGAGCCTCTGGAAACACCATATATTTT.